These 18 T cell receptor beta chains were all obtained from the same sample, sequenced in a study of blood T cell repertoires in COVID-19. TCRdb keeps only in-frame clones here, not all; method: immunoSEQ multiplex PCR. The table has about 380,000 clones, around 89% seen once. Material: PBMCs or T cells enriched from blood (not recorded which). These receptors were taken from a woman under 30 who had recovered from COVID-19.

The table lists this clone with a few counts. V gene TRBV15 combines with J gene TRBJ1-6; TRBD1 aligns across 10 bases. This CDR3 has 15 amino acids. Germline assignment: CDR1 LNHNV and CDR2 YYDKDF (reference sequence). V was pared by 5 bases and J by 18 bases, with 16 bases of the junction left unmatched. The CDR3: CATSHGRWDRGPGHF. In nucleotides, the CDR3 is TGTGCCACCAGCCACGGGAGGTGGGACAGGGGTCCGGGCCACTTT.

The chain joins TRBV30 to TRBJ2-3; D is unclear. In germline, CDR1 is GTSNPN, CDR2 SVGIG (reference sequence). Trimming left V 0 bases short and J 0 bases short, with 10 bases between. The CDR3 covers 15 residues. The CDR3 bases are TGTGCCTGGAGTGTAACAGACGTTAGCACAGATACGCAGTATTTT. Protein product: CAWSVTDVSTDTQYF.

This clone has just one count. The gene calls are TRBV6-6 and TRBJ2-7, with 9 bases matching TRBD1. Germline CDR1 and CDR2: MNHNY and SVGAGI (reference sequence). The trim removed 5 bases at V and 2 bases at J, leaving 7 bases unmatched. There are 15 residues in the CDR3. CDR3 in DNA: TGTGCCAGCAGTCCTCGACAGGGGGGGACCTACGAGCAGTACTTC. Translated, it gives CASSPRQGGTYEQYF.

V usage is TRBV29-1 and J usage is TRBJ2-7, with a possible D match to TRBD1 (6 bases). The CDR3 is made up of 15 amino acids. V was trimmed by 1 base and J by 4 bases, leaving 17 bases between them. The germline gives CDR1 SQVTM, CDR2 ANQGSEA. The chain's CDR3 is CSVEGTGYERYEQYF. Here the CDR3 DNA reads TGCAGCGTTGAAGGTACAGGGTACGAGAGGTACGAGCAGTACTTC.

About this clone itself: Other nucleotide sequences from this sample produce the same CDR3. The chain combines TRBV11-2 with TRBJ1-2, with D uncertain. This CDR3 has 13 residues. V gave up 1 base and J gave up 4 bases, with 7 bases separating them. Germline CDR1 reads SGHAT; CDR2 reads FQNNGV. CDR3 nucleotides: TGTGCCAGCAGCTTAGGGGCAGTCTATGGCTACACCTTC. This encodes CASSLGAVYGYTF.

V and J are TRBV6-5 and TRBJ1-3; D is undetermined. V lost 4 bases, J lost 4 bases, and 17 bases lay in between. In germline, CDR1 is MNHEY, CDR2 SVGAGI. The CDR3 length is 16 residues. CDR3 sequence (DNA): TGTGCCAGCAGTTTTACAGTGGCTCAAGGCGGAAACACCATATATTTT. Amino acid sequence: CASSFTVAQGGNTIYF.

The CDR3: CASSLAGRANTEAFF. The CDR3 coding sequence is TGTGCCAGCAGCTTAGCGGGCAGGGCGAACACTGAAGCTTTCTTT. The chain joins TRBV11-2 to TRBJ1-1; D may be TRBD1 (5 bases). Germline-derived CDR1 and CDR2 are SGHAT and FQNNGV. This CDR3 contains 15 residues. Trimming pared 1 base from V and 1 base from J, leaving 10 bases between.

The rearrangement joins TRBV12-5 to TRBJ1-2; no firm D call. The CDR3 is 13 amino acids. Trimming cost V 5 bases and J 9 bases, with 16 bases left between them. Germline CDR1 and CDR2: LGHNT and FRNRAP. The CDR3 region is CASGHSHLSSYTF. The CDR3 coding sequence is TGTGCTAGTGGTCATAGCCATTTATCGAGCTACACCTTC.

The chain carries TRBV6-5 and TRBJ1-6; the D gene is possibly TRBD1 (5 bases). There are 14 residues in the CDR3. The germline V and J ends were trimmed by 6 bases and 8 bases, with 14 bases remaining between them. Germline loops: CDR1 MNHEY, CDR2 SVGAGI. The CDR3 reads CASSRDSTYSPLHF. Written as DNA, the CDR3 is TGTGCCAGCAGCCGCGACAGTACCTATTCACCCCTCCACTTT.

Written as DNA, the CDR3 is TGTGCCAGCAGTTTGAGGGTAGCAGGTCCGGGGGAGCAGTACTTC. It specifies CASSLRVAGPGEQYF. V is TRBV27 and J is TRBJ2-7, with a possible D match to TRBD2 (5 bases). V was pared by 3 bases and J by 7 bases, with 19 bases between. The CDR3 loop spans 15 amino acids. Germline lookup yields CDR1 MNHEY and CDR2 SMNVEV (reference sequence).

V is TRBV5-1 and J is TRBJ2-7; 7 positions match TRBD2. Germline loops: CDR1 SGHRS, CDR2 YFSETQ. The CDR3 covers 16 residues. The V and J ends lost 6 bases and 4 bases, in that order; junction bases with no gene match: 16. For the CDR3, the DNA is TGCGCCAGCACCCCGAGAGGGAGGGAAGGATCTTACGAGCAGTACTTC. Translated, it gives CASTPRGREGSYEQYF.

The V and J genes are TRBV11-2 and TRBJ2-2, with D possibly being TRBD2 (6 bases). CDR1 and CDR2 (germline): SGHAT, FQNNGV. The CDR3 runs 16 residues. V lost 2 bases, J lost 7 bases, and 17 bases lay in between. DNA for the CDR3: TGTGCCAGCAGCTTAATCCGGACTACCGAGAGCGGGGAGCTGTTTTTT. This sequence encodes CASSLIRTTESGELFF.

This clone was observed once. The CDR3 protein is CASSLAGQGANNSPLHF. CDR3 sequence (DNA): TGTGCCAGCAGCTTGGCCGGACAGGGGGCCAATAATTCACCCCTCCACTTT. The chain carries TRBV5-5 and TRBJ1-6; 11 nucleotides align to TRBD1. Unmatched junction bases numbered 4, after V lost 0 bases and J lost 5 bases. CDR1 is SGHKS, CDR2 YYEKEE, per germline (reference sequence). The CDR3 has 17 amino acids.

The gene calls are TRBV7-2 and TRBJ1-2; 7 positions match TRBD1. This CDR3 is built from 16 residues. CDR1 is SGHTA, CDR2 FQGNSA, per germline. V was clipped by 7 bases and J by 5 bases; unmatched bases: 16. The CDR3: CASILNDRVTEYGYTF. The CDR3 nucleotides read TGTGCCAGCATCCTAAATGACAGGGTAACAGAATATGGCTACACCTTC.

The gene calls are TRBV27 and TRBJ2-1, with 8 bases aligning to TRBD2. The CDR3 is 16 amino acids. V was clipped by 3 bases and J by 6 bases; unmatched bases: 10. From germline, CDR1 is MNHEY and CDR2 SMNVEV (reference sequence). The CDR3 nucleotides read TGTGCCAGCAGTTTTTTTCGCGGGGGGTCTGTCAATGAGCAGTTCTTC. Encoded protein: CASSFFRGGSVNEQFF.

The chain employs TRBV19 and TRBJ2-1; TRBD1 is a possible D gene (6 bases). V was pared by 7 bases and J by 3 bases, with 13 bases between. This CDR3 spans 14 amino acids. In germline, CDR1 is LNHDA, CDR2 SQIVND (reference sequence). As DNA, the CDR3 is TGTGCCAGTAAGGAAGGACAGAGCTACAATGAGCAGTTCTTC. Amino acid sequence: CASKEGQSYNEQFF.

The chain couples TRBV28 to TRBJ2-1; 11 nucleotides line up with TRBD2. Losses at the gene ends were 6 bases for V and 5 bases for J; bases not matched to a gene: 3. Germline assignment: CDR1 MDHEN and CDR2 SYDVKM. This CDR3 comprises 14 residues. As DNA, the CDR3 is TGTGCCAGCAGGCGACTAGCGGGGAACAATGAGCAGTTCTTC. This codes for CASRRLAGNNEQFF.

The chain recombines TRBV28 with TRBJ1-4, with TRBD1 as a possible D gene (5 bases). CDR1 and CDR2 from the germline V gene are MDHEN and SYDVKM. The CDR3 runs 15 residues. V gave up 5 bases and J gave up 1 base, with 11 bases separating them. The DNA of the CDR3 is TGTGCCAGCAGTCAGGGCGCGCAAACTAATGAAAAACTGTTTTTT. Translated: CASSQGAQTNEKLFF.